Below are 11 T cell receptor beta chains sequenced from a single sample in a study of blood T cell repertoires in COVID-19. Measured with immunoSEQ multiplex PCR; TCRdb has only the in-frame clones, and not every one. The table shows 150,000 to 200,000 clones, with around 85% occurring only once. Sequencing was carried out using peripheral blood. The receptors shown here come from a man aged 45-60 years with active or convalescent COVID-19.

This chain links TRBV10-1 with TRBJ1-6, with D perhaps matching TRBD1 (6 bases). Germline V gene lookup returns CDR1 WNHNN and CDR2 SYGVQD (reference sequence). CDR3 length: 14 amino acids. Between the trimmed V and J ends, which lost 4 bases and 5 bases, there was a span of 9 bases. CDR3 bases: TGCGCCAGCAGTGGAGGGACACATAATTCACCCCTCCACTTT. This encodes CASSGGTHNSPLHF.

V gene TRBV12-3 or TRBV12-4 combines with J gene TRBJ1-2; the match to TRBD1 covers 8 bases. V dropped 3 bases and J dropped 13; count of bases not matched to a gene: 7. The CDR3 extends over 12 amino acids. The CDR3, as DNA: TGTGCCAGCAGTTTCCAGGGGGCCCTTTCCACCTTC. The encoded protein is CASSFQGALSTF.

This chain links TRBV11-2 with TRBJ2-1; 10 bases fit TRBD2. Unmatched junction bases numbered 9, after V lost 2 bases and J lost 8 bases. Germline V gives CDR1 SGHAT, CDR2 FQNNGV. This CDR3 spans 16 amino acids. The CDR3 DNA sequence: TGTGCCAGCAGCTTATTCTCCGGACTAGCGGCTGATGAGCAGTTCTTC. Its translation is CASSLFSGLAADEQFF.

The chain recombines TRBV15 with TRBJ2-3, with a weak D call TRBD2 (5 bases). CDR1 and CDR2 (germline): LNHNV, YYDKDF (reference sequence). Trimming removed 6 bases at V and 4 bases at J, with 14 bases between. The CDR3 is 14 amino acids. This chain's CDR3 is CATRGLVGPDTQYF. DNA for the CDR3: TGTGCCACCAGAGGACTCGTCGGGCCAGATACGCAGTATTTT.

The chain employs TRBV27 and TRBJ2-1; D is possibly TRBD2 (5 bases). This CDR3 comprises 12 residues. Trimming stripped 3 bases from V and 11 bases from J, with 11 bases between. Germline CDR1 reads MNHEY; CDR2 reads SMNVEV (reference sequence). CDR3 DNA sequence: TGTGCCAGCAGTTTCAATAGCGACAAGCAGTTCTTC. Translating it yields CASSFNSDKQFF.

This clone was picked up a small number of times. The rearrangement uses TRBV7-9 and TRBJ1-5, with D unclear. CDR3 length equals 12 residues. V gave up 1 base and J gave up 5 bases, with 3 bases separating them. Germline lookup yields CDR1 SEHNR and CDR2 FQNEAQ (reference sequence). CDR3 sequence: CASSLVDQPQHF. CDR3 sequence (DNA): TGTGCCAGCAGCTTAGTCGATCAGCCCCAGCATTTT.

This clone was counted between two and nine times. The chain has TRBV3-1 (or the pseudogene TRBV3-2) and TRBJ2-3; tentative D call: TRBD2 (5 bases). CDR3 length equals 14 residues. Germline loops: CDR1 LGHDT, CDR2 YNNKEL (reference sequence). V lost 2 bases and J lost 0, with 6 bases in between. This CDR3 reads CASSQQRSTDTQYF. The CDR3 DNA follows: TGTGCCAGCAGCCAACAGCGGAGCACAGATACGCAGTATTTT.

The V call is TRBV28, the J call TRBJ2-3, with 7 bases matching TRBD1. With 9 bases clipped from V and 6 bases from J, the junction kept 9 bases outside the gene matches. The CDR3 sequence is 13 residues long. Germline CDR1 is MDHEN and CDR2 is SYDVKM. This chain's CDR3 is CASFKQGVDTQYF. The CDR3 DNA reads TGTGCCAGTTTTAAGCAGGGGGTGGATACGCAGTATTTT.

The rearrangement joins TRBV29-1 to TRBJ1-1; TRBD1 aligns across 8 bases. Unmatched junction bases numbered 10, after V lost 4 bases and J lost 0 bases. Germline values: CDR1 SQVTM, CDR2 ANQGSEA. This CDR3 region has 16 residues. Written as DNA, the CDR3 is TGCAGCGTTGTTGCAGGGGGCGGCCAGGTGAACACTGAAGCTTTCTTT. Translating it yields CSVVAGGGQVNTEAFF.

V is TRBV5-1 and J is TRBJ1-4; TRBD1 matches 8 bases. CDR3 size: 14 residues. Germline assignment: CDR1 SGHRS and CDR2 YFSETQ. Trimming at V came to 1 base and at J to 6 bases, leaving 2 bases not matched to a gene. Here the CDR3 DNA reads TGCGCCAGCAGCTTGTACAGGGGGGATGAAAAACTGTTTTTT. The encoded protein is CASSLYRGDEKLFF.

This chain connects TRBV27 to TRBJ2-7; 9 bases line up with TRBD1. The CDR3 loop spans 14 amino acids. Germline assignment: CDR1 MNHEY and CDR2 SMNVEV (reference sequence). V lost 6 bases, J lost 2 bases, and 5 bases stayed unmatched. The CDR3 DNA reads TGTGCCAGCAGACCGGGACAGGGACCCTACGAGCAGTACTTC. Protein: CASRPGQGPYEQYF.